The following is a T cell receptor beta chain sequence with its context. The antigen remains undetermined. Looked up from germline, CDR1 is SGDLS and CDR2 is YYNGEE. The length of the CDR3 is 10 residues. The V gene lost 3 bases and the J gene lost 8 bases, with 5 bases spanning the gap. PCR employed 60 Vbeta and 13 Jbeta primers. TCRdb's copy holds only in-frame clones and misses some; the assay was immunoSEQ multiplex PCR. Of about 150,000 clones in the sample, 80% were seen once. This entry is derived from a study of cytomegalovirus exposure and HLA in healthy donors. Study-wide results and limits: Specificity for CMV antigens was confirmed in vitro for a few of the CMV-associated chains. Earlier results showed most TCR beta V segments being productive about 87% or about 30% of the time.

The chain is built from TRBV9 and TRBJ1-2; D is ambiguous. Sequenced material: PBMCs. The sequence was obtained from a woman aged 40 to 55 in good health and CMV-seronegative. CDR3 coding DNA: TGTGCCAGCAGCGGGGCGGGCTACACCTTC. Its protein is CASSGAGYTF.